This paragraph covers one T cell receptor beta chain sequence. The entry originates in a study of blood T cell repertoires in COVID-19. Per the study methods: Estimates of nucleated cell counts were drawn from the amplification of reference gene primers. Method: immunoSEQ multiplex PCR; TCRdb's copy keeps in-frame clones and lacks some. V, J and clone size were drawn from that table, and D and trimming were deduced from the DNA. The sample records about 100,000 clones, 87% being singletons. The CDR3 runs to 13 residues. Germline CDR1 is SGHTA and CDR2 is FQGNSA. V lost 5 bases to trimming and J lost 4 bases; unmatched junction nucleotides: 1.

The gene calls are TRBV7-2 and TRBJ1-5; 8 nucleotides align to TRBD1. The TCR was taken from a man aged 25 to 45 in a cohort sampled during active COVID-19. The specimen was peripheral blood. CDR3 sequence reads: CASSRTGNQPQHF. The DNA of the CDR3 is TGTGCCAGCAGCCGGACAGGGAATCAGCCCCAGCATTTT.